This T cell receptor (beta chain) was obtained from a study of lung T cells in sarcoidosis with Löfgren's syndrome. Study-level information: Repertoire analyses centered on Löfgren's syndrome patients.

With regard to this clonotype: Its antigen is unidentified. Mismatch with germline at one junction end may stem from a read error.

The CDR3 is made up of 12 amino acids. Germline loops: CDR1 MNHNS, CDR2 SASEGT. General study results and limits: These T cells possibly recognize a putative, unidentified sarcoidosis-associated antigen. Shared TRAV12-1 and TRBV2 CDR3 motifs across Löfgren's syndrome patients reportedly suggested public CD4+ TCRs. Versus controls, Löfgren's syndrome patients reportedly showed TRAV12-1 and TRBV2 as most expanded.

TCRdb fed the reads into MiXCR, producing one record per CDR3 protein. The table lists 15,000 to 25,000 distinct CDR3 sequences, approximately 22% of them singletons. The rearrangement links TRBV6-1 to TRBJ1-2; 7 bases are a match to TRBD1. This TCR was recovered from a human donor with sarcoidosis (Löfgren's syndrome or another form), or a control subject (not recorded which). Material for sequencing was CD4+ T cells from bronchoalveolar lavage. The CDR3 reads CATRQGRCGHTF. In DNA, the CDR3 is TGTGCCACCCGACAGGGAAGATGTGGCCACACCTTC.